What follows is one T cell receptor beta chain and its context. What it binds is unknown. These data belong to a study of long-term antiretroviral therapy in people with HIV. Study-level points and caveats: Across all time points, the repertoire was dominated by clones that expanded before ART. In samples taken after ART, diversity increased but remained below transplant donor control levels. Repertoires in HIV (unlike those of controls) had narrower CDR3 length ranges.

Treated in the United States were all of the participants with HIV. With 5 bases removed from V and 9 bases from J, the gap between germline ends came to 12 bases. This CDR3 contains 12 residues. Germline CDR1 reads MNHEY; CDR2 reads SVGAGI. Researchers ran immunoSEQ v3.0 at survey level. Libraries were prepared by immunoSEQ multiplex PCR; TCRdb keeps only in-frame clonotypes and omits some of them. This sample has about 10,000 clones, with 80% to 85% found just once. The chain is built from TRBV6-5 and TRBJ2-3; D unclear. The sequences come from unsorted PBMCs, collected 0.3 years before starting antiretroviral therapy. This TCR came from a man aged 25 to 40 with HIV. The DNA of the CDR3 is TGTGCCAGCAGTCAAGACATCGGAACGCAGTATTTT. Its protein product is CASSQDIGTQYF.